This T cell receptor beta chain was identified during a study of T cell repertoires in cytomegalovirus infection. Study summary: The authors used CMV epitopes that were HLA-C-restricted (recently identified) and HLA-B-restricted (well studied).

There are a few counts of this clonotype. Its antigen is not known. TCRdb re-called the reads with MiXCR, one entry per CDR3 protein. This sample has roughly 990,000 distinct CDR3 sequences, with approximately 30% found just once. V lost 0 bases and J 0 bases, leaving 11 bases between the germline ends. The CDR3 loop spans 16 amino acids. The germline CDR1 and CDR2 sequences are MNHNS and SASEGT. Study outcomes and limitations: Cumulative frequency of public TCR beta families picked out carriers of CMV plus the relevant HLA.

This sequence originates from a human donor in good health (CMV status not recorded). Some clones in this sample may be carry-over from other donors' samples. The gene calls are TRBV6-1 and TRBJ1-1; a weak D match, TRBD1 (5 bases). Sequenced material: cultured CD8+ T cells from PBMCs, taken from culture after CMV antigen stimulation. The CDR3 protein is CASSEAFGGVNTEAFF. The CDR3 DNA sequence: TGTGCCAGCAGTGAAGCGTTTGGGGGTGTGAACACTGAAGCTTTCTTT.